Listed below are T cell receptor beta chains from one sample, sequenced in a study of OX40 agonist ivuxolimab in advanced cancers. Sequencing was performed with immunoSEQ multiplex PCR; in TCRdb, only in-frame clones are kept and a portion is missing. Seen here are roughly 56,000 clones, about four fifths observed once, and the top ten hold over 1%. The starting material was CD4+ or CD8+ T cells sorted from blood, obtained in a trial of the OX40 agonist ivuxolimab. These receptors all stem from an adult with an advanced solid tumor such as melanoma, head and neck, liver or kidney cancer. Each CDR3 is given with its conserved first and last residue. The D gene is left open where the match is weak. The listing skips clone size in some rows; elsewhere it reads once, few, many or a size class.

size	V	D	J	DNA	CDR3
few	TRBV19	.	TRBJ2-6	TGTGCCAGTAGTACCACAGGCTCTGGGGCCAACGTCCTGACTTTC	CASSTTGSGANVLTF
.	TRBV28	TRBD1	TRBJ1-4	TGTGCCAGCAGTTTACTGACAGGGGGTTGGGAAAAACTGTTTTTT	CASSLLTGGWEKLFF
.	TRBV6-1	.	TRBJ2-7	TGTGCCAGCAGTAAAGCCCAGACACGCGATCCGGGGGTTAACGAGCAGTACTTC	CASSKAQTRDPGVNEQYF
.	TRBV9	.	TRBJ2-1	TGTGCCAGCAGCGTAGGGCAAAGCTCCTACAATGAGCAGTTCTTC	CASSVGQSSYNEQFF
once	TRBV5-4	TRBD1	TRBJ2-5	TGTGCCAGCAGCTTCAGGGGGCCGGGGCAAGAGACCCAGTACTTC	CASSFRGPGQETQYF
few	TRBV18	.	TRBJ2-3	TGTGCCAGCTCACCCGTTGATAGCACAGATACGCAGTATTTT	CASSPVDSTDTQYF
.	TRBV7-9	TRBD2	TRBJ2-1	TGTGCCAGCAGCTCCGGGACTAGCGGACACAATGAGCAGTTCTTC	CASSSGTSGHNEQFF
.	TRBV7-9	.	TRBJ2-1	TGTGCCAGCAGCTTAGCGGACTACCGGGGATCCTACAATGAGCAGTTCTTC	CASSLADYRGSYNEQFF
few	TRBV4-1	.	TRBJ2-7	TGCGCCAGCAGCCGCCAAGGGGGAAACGAGCAGTACTTC	CASSRQGGNEQYF
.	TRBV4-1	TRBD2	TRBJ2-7	TGCGCCAGCAGCGACCCTGGGCAAGGACTAGCGAGATACGAGCAGTACTTC	CASSDPGQGLARYEQYF
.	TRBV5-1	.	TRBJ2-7	TGCGCCAGCAGCTTGGGAAGCGCGAGCTACGAGCAGTACTTC	CASSLGSASYEQYF
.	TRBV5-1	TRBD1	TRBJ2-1	TGCGCCAGCAGCTCCAGTCCCGGGACAGGGTTCGGTGAGCAGTTCTTC	CASSSSPGTGFGEQFF
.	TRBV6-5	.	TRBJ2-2	TGTGCCAGCAGTTACACCGGGCAGGGAACCGGGGAGCTGTTTTTT	CASSYTGQGTGELFF
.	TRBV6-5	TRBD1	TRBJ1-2	TGTGCCAGCAGCCTTGACAGGGGTTGGTATGGCTACACCTTC	CASSLDRGWYGYTF
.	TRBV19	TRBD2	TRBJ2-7	TGTGCCAGTAGTATAACATCGGGGACTAGCAAGTACTTC	CASSITSGTSKYF
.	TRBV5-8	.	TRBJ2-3	TGTGCCAGCACCCTACGGGATACGCAGTATTTT	CASTLRDTQYF
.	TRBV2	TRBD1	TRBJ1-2	TGTGCCAGCAGAACCGACAGGGGGGATGGCTACACCTTC	CASRTDRGDGYTF
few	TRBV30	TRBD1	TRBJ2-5	TGTGCCTGGAGTGTCCGGGACAGTCGGACGGAGACCCAGTACTTC	CAWSVRDSRTETQYF
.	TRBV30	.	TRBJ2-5	TGTGCCTGGAGTGCCGGAGGGGTTCGAGAGACCCAGTACTTC	CAWSAGGVRETQYF
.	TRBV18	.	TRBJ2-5	TGTGCCAGCTCACCACGGGACGGTTCGGAGACCCAGTACTTC	CASSPRDGSETQYF
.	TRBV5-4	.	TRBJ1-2	TGTGCCAGCAGCTCCGGAGGGACATCTGTCGTCGTTGGCTACACCTTC	CASSSGGTSVVVGYTF
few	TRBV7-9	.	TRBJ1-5	TGTGCCAGCAGCTTTTCCGGCAATCAGCCCCAGCATTTT	CASSFSGNQPQHF
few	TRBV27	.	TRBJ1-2	TGTGCCAGCAGTTTATACACCCATCAGGGTATAGACCCATATGGCTACACCTTC	CASSLYTHQGIDPYGYTF
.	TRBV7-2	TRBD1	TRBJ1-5	TGTGCCAGCAGCTTAGTACAGGGGGTTCAGCCCCAGCATTTT	CASSLVQGVQPQHF
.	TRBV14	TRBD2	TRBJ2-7	TGTGCCAGCAGTCCCTGGACTAGCGGGAGAAATCTCAAGCAGTACTTC	CASSPWTSGRNLKQYF
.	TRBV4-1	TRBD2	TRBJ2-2	TGCGCCAGCAGCCAAGGGACTAGCGGGGCGAACACCGGGGAGCTGTTTTTT	CASSQGTSGANTGELFF
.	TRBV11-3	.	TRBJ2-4	TGTGCCAGCAGCTCACCTGGAACCTCGAACATTCAGTACTTC	CASSSPGTSNIQYF
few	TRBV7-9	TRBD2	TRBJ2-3	TGTGCCAGCAGCGCGGGACTAGCGGGAGGGGTGGCTAACACAGATACGCAGTATTTT	CASSAGLAGGVANTDTQYF
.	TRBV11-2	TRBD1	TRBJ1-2	TGTGCCAGCAGCTTTACAGGGGACGGCTATGGCTACACCTTC	CASSFTGDGYGYTF
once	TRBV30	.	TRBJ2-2	TGTGCCTGGCAACTAGACACCGGGGAGCTGTTTTTT	CAWQLDTGELFF
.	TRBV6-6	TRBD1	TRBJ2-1	TGTGCCAGCAGTCAACAGGGGGACAATGAGCAGTTCTTC	CASSQQGDNEQFF
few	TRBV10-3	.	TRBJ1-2	TGTGCCATCAGTGAGTCATTTCGGAGCCCCTCGGAGGGCTACACCTTC	CAISESFRSPSEGYTF
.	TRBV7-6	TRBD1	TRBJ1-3	TGTGCCAGCAGTCAGATGACAGGGGTCGGAAACACCATATATTTT	CASSQMTGVGNTIYF
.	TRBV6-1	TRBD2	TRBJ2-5	TGTGCCAGCAGTGAAGCGTTCTCACTAGCGGGAGAGACCCAGTACTTC	CASSEAFSLAGETQYF
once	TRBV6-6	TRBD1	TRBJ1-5	TGTGCCAGCAGGGGACAGTATAGCAATCAGCCCCAGCATTTT	CASRGQYSNQPQHF
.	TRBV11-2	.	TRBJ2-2	TGTGCCAGCAGCCGGACAGTGAACACCGGGGAGCTGTTTTTT	CASSRTVNTGELFF
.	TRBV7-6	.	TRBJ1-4	TGTGCCAGCAGCCCCCGGGATCGCAGCCGGAATGAAAAACTGTTTTTT	CASSPRDRSRNEKLFF
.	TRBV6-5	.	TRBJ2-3	TGTGCCAGCAGCACAGGATCTAGCACAGATACGCAGTATTTT	CASSTGSSTDTQYF
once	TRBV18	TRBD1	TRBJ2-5	TGTGCCAGCTCACACCGGGACAGGGGATTCCTAGAGACCCAGTACTTC	CASSHRDRGFLETQYF
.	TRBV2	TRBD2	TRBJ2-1	TGTGCCAGCGGGGGACTACGTGCCGGCAATGAGCAGTTCTTC	CASGGLRAGNEQFF
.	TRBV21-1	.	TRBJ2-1	TGTGCCAGCAGCCCAGGGACAGACTCCTACAATGAGCAGTTCTTC	CASSPGTDSYNEQFF
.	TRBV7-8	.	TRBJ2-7	TGTGCCAGCAGCTTATTTCGCGATGCGGGGGCCTTGAGCGAGCAGTACTTC	CASSLFRDAGALSEQYF
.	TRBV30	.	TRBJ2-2	TGTGCCTGGAGTGTTAGCGGAAACACCGGGGAGCTGTTTTTT	CAWSVSGNTGELFF
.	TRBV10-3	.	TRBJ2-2	TGTGCCATGCGGGACGGGTTCGGGGAGCTGTTTTTT	CAMRDGFGELFF
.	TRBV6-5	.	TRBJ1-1	TGTGCCAGCAGTTATACGGCCGGGAACACTGAAGCTTTCTTT	CASSYTAGNTEAFF
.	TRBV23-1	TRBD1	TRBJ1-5	TGCGCCAGCAGTCTCCCGACGCTTGTGATACAGGGGGAGTGGGAAAGCAATCAGCCCCAGCATTTT	CASSLPTLVIQGEWESNQPQHF
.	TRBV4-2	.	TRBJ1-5	TGTGCCAGCAGCCAAGACCAGGGAGGACAGCCCCAGCATTTT	CASSQDQGGQPQHF
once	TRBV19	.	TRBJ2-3	TGTGCCAGTAGTATTTTCGGAGATACGCAGTATTTT	CASSIFGDTQYF
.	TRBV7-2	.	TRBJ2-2	TGTGCCAGCAGCCCTGACGGGGTCGGGCTGTTTTTT	CASSPDGVGLFF
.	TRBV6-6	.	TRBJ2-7	TGTGCCAGCCGTCCGGGACCAGCGTCCTACGAGCAGTACTTC	CASRPGPASYEQYF
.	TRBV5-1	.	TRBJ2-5	TGCGCCAGCAGCTTGGTGGTGGCTGGGGAGACCCAGTACTTC	CASSLVVAGETQYF
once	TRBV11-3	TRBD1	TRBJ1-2	TGTGCCAGCAGCTTAGATCGGATAGGGGGCACGGGCTATGGCTACACCTTC	CASSLDRIGGTGYGYTF